The rows below give T cell receptor beta chains drawn from one sample of a study of cytomegalovirus exposure and HLA in healthy donors. TCRdb keeps only in-frame clones here, not all; method: immunoSEQ multiplex PCR. The table has 130,000 or so clones, roughly 80% seen once. Input material: PBMCs. The receptors shown here come from a man in his forties or fifties in good health and CMV-seronegative. Both conserved end residues are part of each CDR3. D genes are given only for firm matches. Rows may omit the clone size; those that give it use once, few, many or a size class.

j_call d_call clone_size v_call cdr3_nt cdr3_aa
TRBJ1-5 . few TRBV6-1 TGTGCCAGCACCACGTCGTACCTAAATCAGCCCCAGCATTTT CASTTSYLNQPQHF
TRBJ2-5 TRBD1 . TRBV2 TGTGCCAGCAGTGAAGGGGGACAGGGGGCCGAGACCCAGTACTTC CASSEGGQGAETQYF
TRBJ1-1 . . TRBV6-6 TGTGCCAGCAGTTACTTTAGTCTGGAGGCTGAAGCTTTCTTT CASSYFSLEAEAFF
TRBJ2-5 TRBD2 . TRBV19 TGTGCCAGTACTCACCGGGGGGGCGAGACCCAGTACTTC CASTHRGGETQYF
TRBJ1-1 . few TRBV6-5 TGTGCCAGCAGACAGGGTCCTGAAGCTTTCTTT CASRQGPEAFF
TRBJ1-4 . . TRBV7-9 TGTTCCAGCAGCCAGGACAGCTCAACTAATGAAAAACTGTTTTTT CSSSQDSSTNEKLFF
TRBJ2-5 . . TRBV27 TGTGCCAGCAGTTGGGACATGAGGGGGACCCAGTACTTC CASSWDMRGTQYF
TRBJ1-5 . few TRBV4-1 TGCGCCAGCAGCCCCCACAATGGCGGCCCTTCCAGCAATCAGCCCCAGCATTTT CASSPHNGGPSSNQPQHF
TRBJ2-7 TRBD1 . TRBV28 TGTGCCAGCACTCACATGAGGAGGGACAGGTCCTACGAGCAGTACTTC CASTHMRRDRSYEQYF
TRBJ1-1 . . TRBV7-8 TGTGCCAGCAGCTTGTTCGTTAAGAGGGTTGACACTGAAGCTTTCTTT CASSLFVKRVDTEAFF
TRBJ2-7 . . TRBV29-1 TGCAGCGTTGAAGATCAGACAATGGACTACGAGCAGTACTTC CSVEDQTMDYEQYF
TRBJ1-5 TRBD1 once TRBV6-1 TGTGCCAGCATGGGACAGGTACCTCAGCCCCAGCATTTT CASMGQVPQPQHF
TRBJ1-2 . . TRBV6-6 TGTGCCAGCACCAACCCCTCCGGAGCTAACTATGGCTACACCTTC CASTNPSGANYGYTF
TRBJ1-1 . . TRBV5-6 TGTGCCAGCAGCTTGGTCTTTCGGGGGAACACTGAAGCTTTCTTT CASSLVFRGNTEAFF
TRBJ2-4 . . TRBV5-1 TGCGCCAGCAGATCCCCCTTCCAACGGGTAGCCAAAAACATTCAGTACTTC CASRSPFQRVAKNIQYF
TRBJ2-3 TRBD2 . TRBV10-3 TGTGCCATCAGCCTAGCGGGGGGGTCTAGCACAGATACGCAGTATTTT CAISLAGGSSTDTQYF
TRBJ1-2 TRBD1 . TRBV6-5 TGTGCCAGCAGCCGACAGGGGTTTGATGGCTACACCTTC CASSRQGFDGYTF
TRBJ2-7 . . TRBV27 TGTGCCAGCAGTCCGCTTGGTGGTAGTCGCTCCTACGAGCAGTACTTC CASSPLGGSRSYEQYF
TRBJ2-1 . . TRBV11-3 TGTGCCAGCAGCTTAGAATCGGAGCCGGCAGGGGCTTTCAATGAGCAGTTCTTC CASSLESEPAGAFNEQFF
TRBJ1-2 . . TRBV6-1 TGTGCCAGCACTGGGGCGGGAGGCTACACCTTC CASTGAGGYTF
TRBJ1-6 TRBD1 . TRBV30 TGTGCCTGGAGTGTACAGGGGATCCCCTATAATTCACCCCTCCACTTT CAWSVQGIPYNSPLHF
TRBJ1-5 TRBD1 . TRBV27 TGTGCCAGCGGCTACAGGGGGCCGAATCAGCCCCAGCATTTT CASGYRGPNQPQHF
TRBJ1-2 . . TRBV27 TGTGCCAGCTCGGGGGTTTACGGCTACACCTTC CASSGVYGYTF
TRBJ1-1 . . TRBV18 TGTGCCAGCTCACCACTGGCAGATAAGAACACTGAAGCTTTCTTT CASSPLADKNTEAFF
TRBJ2-3 TRBD2 once TRBV5-1 TGCGCCAGCAGCTTGGGGACTAGCGGCACAGATACGCAGTATTTT CASSLGTSGTDTQYF
TRBJ1-1 . . TRBV4-3 TGCGCCAGCAGCCAAGGGGGGCCTACTGAAGCTTTCTTT CASSQGGPTEAFF
TRBJ2-5 . once TRBV18 TGTGCCAGCTCACCACTTCCGGGCGGGGCCGGGGAGACCCAGTACTTC CASSPLPGGAGETQYF
TRBJ1-5 TRBD1 . TRBV5-8 TGTGCCAGCAGCTTACAGGGGAGAGAGGGTCAGCCCCAGCATTTT CASSLQGREGQPQHF
TRBJ1-1 . few TRBV5-1 TGCGCCAGCAGCTTGGAGGGCGGAGGGGGGGTGGCTTTCTTT CASSLEGGGGVAFF